This is a list of T cell receptor beta chains from one sample in a study of control samples from healthy donors and cancer patients. The protocol was immunoSEQ multiplex PCR, while the TCRdb copy is restricted to in-frame clones and leaves out a portion. The top ten clones hold approximately 30% of a sample with around 7,000 clones, less than 85% of them seen once. Sequencing was done on a sample of PBMCs. These receptors came from a man between 65 and 80 years old with lung cancer. Both conserved end residues are part of each CDR3. D genes are given only for firm matches. Size values are once, few and many counts, or a class for expanded clones, and some rows have none.

d_call: TRBD2; j_call: TRBJ2-7; clone_size: -; v_call: TRBV19; cdr3_nt: TGTGCCAGTAGTAGAACTAGCGGGGCCTCCTACGAGCAGTACTTC; cdr3_aa: CASSRTSGASYEQYF
d_call: -; j_call: TRBJ2-7; clone_size: -; v_call: TRBV2; cdr3_nt: TGTGCCAGCGGAGTAGTGACCTACGAGCAGTACTTC; cdr3_aa: CASGVVTYEQYF
d_call: TRBD2; j_call: TRBJ2-1; clone_size: -; v_call: TRBV16; cdr3_nt: TGTGCCAGCAGCCGGGGACTAGCGGCGGGTGAGCAGTTCTTC; cdr3_aa: CASSRGLAAGEQFF
d_call: TRBD1; j_call: TRBJ1-2; clone_size: once; v_call: TRBV6-5; cdr3_nt: TGTGCCAGCAGAAATACCGGGACAGGCAACTATGGCTACACCTTC; cdr3_aa: CASRNTGTGNYGYTF
d_call: -; j_call: TRBJ2-1; clone_size: once; v_call: TRBV19; cdr3_nt: TGTGCCAGTAGTATGGGGACGATCTACAATGAGCAGTTCTTC; cdr3_aa: CASSMGTIYNEQFF
d_call: -; j_call: TRBJ2-5; clone_size: -; v_call: TRBV5-4; cdr3_nt: TGTGCCAGCAGCGGTTACCAAGAGACCCAGTACTTC; cdr3_aa: CASSGYQETQYF
d_call: TRBD2; j_call: TRBJ2-2; clone_size: -; v_call: TRBV28; cdr3_nt: TGTGCCAGCAGTAGGCGCCCCGGGACTAGCGGGGGCACAAACACCGGGGAGCTGTTTTTT; cdr3_aa: CASSRRPGTSGGTNTGELFF
d_call: -; j_call: TRBJ2-3; clone_size: once; v_call: TRBV9; cdr3_nt: TGTGCCAGCAGCGTAACCCGGCTAAGCACAGATACGCAGTATTTT; cdr3_aa: CASSVTRLSTDTQYF
d_call: -; j_call: TRBJ1-1; clone_size: -; v_call: TRBV5-1; cdr3_nt: TGCGCCAGCAGCCGGGGCGGGACGGCCAACACTGAAGCTTTCTTT; cdr3_aa: CASSRGGTANTEAFF
d_call: -; j_call: TRBJ1-1; clone_size: -; v_call: TRBV28; cdr3_nt: TGTGCCACCGGTTGGGCTGAAGCTTTCTTT; cdr3_aa: CATGWAEAFF
d_call: TRBD2; j_call: TRBJ2-1; clone_size: once; v_call: TRBV30; cdr3_nt: TGTGCCTGGAGGCCGGGACTAGCGGGAATTGGGGAGCAGTTCTTC; cdr3_aa: CAWRPGLAGIGEQFF
d_call: -; j_call: TRBJ1-2; clone_size: -; v_call: TRBV24-1; cdr3_nt: TGTGCCACCAGTGATTTCTCGGGACAACGCTATGGCTACACCTTC; cdr3_aa: CATSDFSGQRYGYTF
d_call: TRBD2; j_call: TRBJ2-7; clone_size: -; v_call: TRBV27; cdr3_nt: TGTGCCAGCAGTCCGCTAGCGGGAGTGGGCGAGCAGTACTTC; cdr3_aa: CASSPLAGVGEQYF
d_call: -; j_call: TRBJ1-1; clone_size: -; v_call: TRBV28; cdr3_nt: TGTGCCAGCAGTTTACCTCTTGGGGCCGACACTGAAGCTTTCTTT; cdr3_aa: CASSLPLGADTEAFF
d_call: -; j_call: TRBJ1-1; clone_size: -; v_call: TRBV7-2; cdr3_nt: TGTGCCAGCAGCTTGGCAGGGTACCACCAGGGGGAAGCTTTCTTT; cdr3_aa: CASSLAGYHQGEAFF
d_call: -; j_call: TRBJ1-5; clone_size: -; v_call: TRBV27; cdr3_nt: TGTGCCAGCAGTCAGGTGTCCCCGGCATCCAGCAATCAGCCCCAGCATTTT; cdr3_aa: CASSQVSPASSNQPQHF